This TCR beta chain derives from a study of blood T cell repertoires in COVID-19. Whole-study context: Sample material is recorded as cDNA or gDNA derived from T cells, B-cell-depleted T cells, or PBMCs.

Repertoires were generated with immunoSEQ multiplex PCR, while TCRdb's copy carries only in-frame clones and drops some. The table has around 130,000 clones, 80% seen once. Germline CDR1 is SGHRS and CDR2 is YFSETQ. V was clipped by 3 bases and J by 4 bases; unmatched bases: 3. This CDR3 comprises 16 residues. The chain is built from TRBV5-1 and TRBJ2-1, with TRBD2 identical over 14 bases. The sequence was collected from a man aged 70 or older with acute or convalescent COVID-19. Source material: peripheral blood. Written as DNA, the CDR3 is TGCGCCAGCAGCTCGACTAGCGGGGGGGCTTACAATGAGCAGTTCTTC. This encodes CASSSTSGGAYNEQFF.